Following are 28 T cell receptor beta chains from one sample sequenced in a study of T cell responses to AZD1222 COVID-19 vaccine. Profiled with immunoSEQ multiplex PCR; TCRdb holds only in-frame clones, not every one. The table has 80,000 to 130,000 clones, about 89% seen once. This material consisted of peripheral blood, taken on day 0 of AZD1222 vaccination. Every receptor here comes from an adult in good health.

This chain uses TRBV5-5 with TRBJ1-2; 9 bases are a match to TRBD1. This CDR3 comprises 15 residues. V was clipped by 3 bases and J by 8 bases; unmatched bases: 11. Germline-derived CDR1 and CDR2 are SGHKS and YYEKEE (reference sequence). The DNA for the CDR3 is TGTGCCAGCAGCTCGTTCTTCCGGGACAGGGAAGGCTACACCTTC. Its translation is CASSSFFRDREGYTF.

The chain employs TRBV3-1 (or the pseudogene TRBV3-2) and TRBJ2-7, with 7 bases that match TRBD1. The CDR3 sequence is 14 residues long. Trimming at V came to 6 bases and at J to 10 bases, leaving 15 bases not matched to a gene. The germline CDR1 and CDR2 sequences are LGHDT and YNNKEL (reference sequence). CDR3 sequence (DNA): TGTGCCAGCAGTTACTCCGGGACAGTGGAATCTCAGTACTTC. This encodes CASSYSGTVESQYF.

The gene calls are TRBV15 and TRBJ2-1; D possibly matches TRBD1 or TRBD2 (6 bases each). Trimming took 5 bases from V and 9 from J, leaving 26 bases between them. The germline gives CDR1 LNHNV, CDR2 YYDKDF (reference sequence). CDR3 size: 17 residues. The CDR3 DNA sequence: TGTGCCACCAGCCGAGGAACGGGACTCACAGGAGGGGGTGAGCAGTTCTTC. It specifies CATSRGTGLTGGGEQFF.

The CDR3 spells CASNRQGGTGELFF. CDR3 nucleotide sequence: TGTGCCAGTAATCGACAGGGGGGAACCGGGGAGCTGTTTTTT. The V call is TRBV19, the J call TRBJ2-2; 9 bases agree with TRBD1. The CDR3 is 14 residues long. Germline CDR1 and CDR2: LNHDA and SQIVND (reference sequence). The V segment lost 7 bases and the J segment 5 bases; nucleotides outside the gene matches: 5.

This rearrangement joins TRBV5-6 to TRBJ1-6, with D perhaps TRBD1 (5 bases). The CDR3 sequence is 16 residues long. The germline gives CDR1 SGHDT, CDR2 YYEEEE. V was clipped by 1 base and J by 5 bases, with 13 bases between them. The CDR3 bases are TGTGCCAGCAGCTTGTTAGGGACGGCCGATAATTCACCCCTCCACTTT. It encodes CASSLLGTADNSPLHF.

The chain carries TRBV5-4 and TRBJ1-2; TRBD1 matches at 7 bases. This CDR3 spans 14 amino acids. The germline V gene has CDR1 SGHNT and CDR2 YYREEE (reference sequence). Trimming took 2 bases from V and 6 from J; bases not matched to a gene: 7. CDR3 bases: TGTGCCAGCAGCTTCCCGGCAGGGGGGGATGGCTACACCTTC. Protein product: CASSFPAGGDGYTF. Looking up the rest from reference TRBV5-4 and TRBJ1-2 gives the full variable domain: ETGVTQSPTHLIKTRGQQVTLRCSSQSGHNTVSWYQQALGQGPQFIFQYYREEENGRGNFPPRFSGLQFPNYSSELNVNALELDDSALYLCASSFPAGGDGYTFGSGTRLTVV.

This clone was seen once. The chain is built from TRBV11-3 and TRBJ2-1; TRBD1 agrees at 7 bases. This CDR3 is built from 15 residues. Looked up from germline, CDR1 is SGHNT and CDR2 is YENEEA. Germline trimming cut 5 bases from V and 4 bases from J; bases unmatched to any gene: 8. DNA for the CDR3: TGTGCCAGCAGCCCCATAGGGACAGAATACAATGAGCAGTTCTTC. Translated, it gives CASSPIGTEYNEQFF. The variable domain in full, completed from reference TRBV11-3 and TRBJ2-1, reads EAGVVQSPRYKIIEKKQPVAFWCNPISGHNTLYWYLQNLGQGPELLIRYENEEAVDDSQLPKDRFSAERLKGVDSTLKIQPAELGDSAVYLCASSPIGTEYNEQFFGPGTRLTVL.

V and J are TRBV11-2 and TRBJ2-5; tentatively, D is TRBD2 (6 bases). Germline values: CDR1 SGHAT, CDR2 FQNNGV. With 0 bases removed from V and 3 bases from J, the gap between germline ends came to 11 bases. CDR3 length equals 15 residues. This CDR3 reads CASSLDMTGEETQYF. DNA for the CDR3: TGTGCCAGCAGCTTAGACATGACGGGGGAAGAGACCCAGTACTTC.

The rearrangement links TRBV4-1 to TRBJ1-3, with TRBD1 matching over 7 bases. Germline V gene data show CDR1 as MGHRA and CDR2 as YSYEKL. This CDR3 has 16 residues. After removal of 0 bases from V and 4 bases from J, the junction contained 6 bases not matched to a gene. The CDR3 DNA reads TGCGCCAGCAGCCAAGATAGGGACAGAAGGGGAAACACCATATATTTT. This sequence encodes CASSQDRDRRGNTIYF.

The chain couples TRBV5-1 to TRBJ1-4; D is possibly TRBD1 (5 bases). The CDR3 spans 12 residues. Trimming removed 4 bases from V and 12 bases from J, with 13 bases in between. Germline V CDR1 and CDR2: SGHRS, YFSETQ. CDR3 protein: CASSTQGAELFF. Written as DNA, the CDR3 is TGCGCCAGCAGCACCCAGGGTGCGGAACTGTTTTTT.

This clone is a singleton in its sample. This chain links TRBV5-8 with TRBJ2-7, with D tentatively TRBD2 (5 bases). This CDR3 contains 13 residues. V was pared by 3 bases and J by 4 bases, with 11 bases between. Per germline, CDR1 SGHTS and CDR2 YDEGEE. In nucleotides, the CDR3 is TGTGCCAGCAGCTGGGTAGAGGGATACGAGCAGTACTTC. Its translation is CASSWVEGYEQYF.

The CDR3 sequence: CASHLAGRPYGYTF. The CDR3 coding sequence is TGTGCCAGCCACTTGGCCGGACGGCCCTATGGCTACACCTTC. The chain employs TRBV5-4 and TRBJ1-2, with unresolved D. The CDR3 contains 14 residues. V was clipped by 7 bases and J by 4 bases, with 17 bases between them. CDR1 is SGHNT and CDR2 is YYREEE in the germline V gene (reference sequence). The variable domain in full, completed from reference TRBV5-4 and TRBJ1-2, reads ETGVTQSPTHLIKTRGQQVTLRCSSQSGHNTVSWYQQALGQGPQFIFQYYREEENGRGNFPPRFSGLQFPNYSSELNVNALELDDSALYLCASHLAGRPYGYTFGSGTRLTVV.

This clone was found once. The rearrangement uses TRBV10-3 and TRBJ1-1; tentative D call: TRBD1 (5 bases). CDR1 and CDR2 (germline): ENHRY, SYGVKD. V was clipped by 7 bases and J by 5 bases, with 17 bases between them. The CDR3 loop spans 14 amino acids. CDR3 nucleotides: TGTGCCATCAATCCGGGGCTCGGGGAGACTGAAGCTTTCTTT. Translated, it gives CAINPGLGETEAFF.

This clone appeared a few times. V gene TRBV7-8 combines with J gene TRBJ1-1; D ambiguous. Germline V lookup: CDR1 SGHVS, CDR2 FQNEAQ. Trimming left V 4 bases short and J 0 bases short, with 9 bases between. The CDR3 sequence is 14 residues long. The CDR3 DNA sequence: TGTGCCAGCAGCTCACAGCGCATGAACACTGAAGCTTTCTTT. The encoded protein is CASSSQRMNTEAFF.

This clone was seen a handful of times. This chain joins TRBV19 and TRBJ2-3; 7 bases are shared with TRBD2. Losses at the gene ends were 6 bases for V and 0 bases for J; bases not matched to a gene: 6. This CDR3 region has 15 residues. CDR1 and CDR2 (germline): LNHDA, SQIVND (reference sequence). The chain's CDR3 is CASSIVGGSTDTQYF. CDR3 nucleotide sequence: TGTGCCAGTAGCATCGTCGGGGGGAGCACAGATACGCAGTATTTT.

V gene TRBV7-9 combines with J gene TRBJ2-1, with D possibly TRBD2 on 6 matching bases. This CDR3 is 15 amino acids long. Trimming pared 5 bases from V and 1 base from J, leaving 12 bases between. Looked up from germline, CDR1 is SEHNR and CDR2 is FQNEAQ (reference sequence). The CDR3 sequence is CASSPTGVSYNEQFF. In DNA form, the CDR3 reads TGTGCCAGCAGCCCAACGGGGGTTTCCTACAATGAGCAGTTCTTC.

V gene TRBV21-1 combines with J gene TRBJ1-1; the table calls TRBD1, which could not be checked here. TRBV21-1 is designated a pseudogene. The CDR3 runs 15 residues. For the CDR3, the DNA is TGTGCCAGCAGCGACTGGACAGGGGGGAACACTGAAGCTTTCTTT. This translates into CASSDWTGGNTEAFF.

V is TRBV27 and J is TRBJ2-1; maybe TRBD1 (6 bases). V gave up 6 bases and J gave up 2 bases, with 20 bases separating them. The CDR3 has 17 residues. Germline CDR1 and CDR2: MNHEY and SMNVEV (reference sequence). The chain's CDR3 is CASRRSSRTATYNEQFF. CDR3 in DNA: TGTGCCAGCAGAAGAAGTTCTCGGACAGCGACCTACAATGAGCAGTTCTTC.

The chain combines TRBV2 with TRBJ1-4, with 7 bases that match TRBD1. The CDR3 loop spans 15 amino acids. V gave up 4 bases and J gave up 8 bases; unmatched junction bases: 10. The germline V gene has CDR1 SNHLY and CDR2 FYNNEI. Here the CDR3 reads CASSVEGGGKEKLFF. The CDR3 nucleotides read TGTGCCAGCAGTGTTGAAGGGGGCGGTAAGGAAAAACTGTTTTTT.

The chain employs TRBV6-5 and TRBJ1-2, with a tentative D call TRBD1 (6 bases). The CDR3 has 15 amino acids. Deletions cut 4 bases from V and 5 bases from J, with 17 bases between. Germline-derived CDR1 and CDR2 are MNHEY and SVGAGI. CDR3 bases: TGTGCCAGCAGTTCCACAGGGCCCGGGAGATATGGCTACACCTTC. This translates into CASSSTGPGRYGYTF.

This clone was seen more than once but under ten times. The CDR3 loop is CAISDPGGRVGYEQYF. CDR3 coding DNA: TGTGCCATCAGTGACCCCGGGGGCAGGGTCGGATACGAGCAGTACTTC. V and J are TRBV10-3 and TRBJ2-7, with D perhaps given as TRBD1 or TRBD2 (6 bases each). This CDR3 comprises 16 residues. V was clipped by 3 bases and J by 4 bases, with 19 bases between them. From germline, CDR1 is ENHRY and CDR2 SYGVKD.

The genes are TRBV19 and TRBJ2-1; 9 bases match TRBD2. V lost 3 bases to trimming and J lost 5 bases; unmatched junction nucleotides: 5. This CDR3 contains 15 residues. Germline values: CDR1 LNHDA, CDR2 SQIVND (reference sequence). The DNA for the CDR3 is TGTGCCAGTAGTATGGTAGCGGGAGAGCACAATGAGCAGTTCTTC. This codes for CASSMVAGEHNEQFF.

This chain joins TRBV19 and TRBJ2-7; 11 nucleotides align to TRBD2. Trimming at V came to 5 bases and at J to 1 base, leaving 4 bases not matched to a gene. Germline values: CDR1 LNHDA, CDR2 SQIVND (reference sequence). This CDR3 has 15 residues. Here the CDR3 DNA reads TGTGCCAGTAGTTTCACTAGCGGGAGTTCCTACGAGCAGTACTTC. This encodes CASSFTSGSSYEQYF. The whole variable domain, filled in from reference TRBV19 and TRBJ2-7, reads DGGITQSPKYLFRKEGQNVTLSCEQNLNHDAMYWYRQDPGQGLRLIYYSQIVNDFQKGDIAEGYSVSREKKESFPLTVTSAQKNPTAFYLCASSFTSGSSYEQYFGPGTRLTVT.

CDR3 residues: CASSPGTDYEQYF. As DNA, the CDR3 is TGTGCCAGTAGCCCGGGGACAGACTACGAGCAGTACTTC. V gene TRBV19 combines with J gene TRBJ2-7, with 7 positions matching TRBD1. Trimming took 6 bases from V and 3 from J; bases not matched to a gene: 5. Germline-derived CDR1 and CDR2 are LNHDA and SQIVND (reference sequence). The CDR3 consists of 13 residues. The variable domain in full, completed from reference TRBV19 and TRBJ2-7, reads DGGITQSPKYLFRKEGQNVTLSCEQNLNHDAMYWYRQDPGQGLRLIYYSQIVNDFQKGDIAEGYSVSREKKESFPLTVTSAQKNPTAFYLCASSPGTDYEQYFGPGTRLTVT.

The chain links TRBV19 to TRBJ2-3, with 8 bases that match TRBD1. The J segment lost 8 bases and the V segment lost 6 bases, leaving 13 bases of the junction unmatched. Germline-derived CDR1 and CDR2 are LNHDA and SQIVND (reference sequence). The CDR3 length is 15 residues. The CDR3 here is CASRTSGGAYTTQYF. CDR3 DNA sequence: TGTGCCAGTAGGACCTCAGGGGGCGCGTATACTACGCAGTATTTT.

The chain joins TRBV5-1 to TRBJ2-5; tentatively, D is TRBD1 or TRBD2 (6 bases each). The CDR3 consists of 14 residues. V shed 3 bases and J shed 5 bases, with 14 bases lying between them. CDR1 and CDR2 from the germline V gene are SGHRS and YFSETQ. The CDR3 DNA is TGCGCCAGCAGCTCAGGGGACTTGGAGGAGACCCAGTACTTC. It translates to CASSSGDLEETQYF.

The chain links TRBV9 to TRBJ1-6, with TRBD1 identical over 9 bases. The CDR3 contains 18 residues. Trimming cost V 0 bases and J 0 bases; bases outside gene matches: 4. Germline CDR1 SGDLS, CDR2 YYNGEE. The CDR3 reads CASSVGQGVSSYNSPLHF. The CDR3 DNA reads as TGTGCCAGCAGCGTAGGACAGGGGGTGAGCTCCTATAATTCACCCCTCCACTTT.

As DNA, the CDR3 is TGTGCCATCAACAGGGACCATAGCAATCAGCCCCAGCATTTT. This encodes CAINRDHSNQPQHF. The chain joins TRBV10-3 to TRBJ1-5; maybe TRBD1 (6 bases). The CDR3 totals 14 residues. Trimming cost V 7 bases and J 0 bases, with 10 bases left between them. Germline V CDR1 and CDR2: ENHRY, SYGVKD.